The entry below gives a single T cell receptor (beta chain) sequence along with its context. What it binds is not known. This entry is derived from a study of graft-versus-host responses after intestinal transplantation. Study information: Induction with anti-thymocyte globulin, then tacrolimus and steroids for around three years, was given to all recipients.

Sequencing was performed with immunoSEQ multiplex PCR; in TCRdb, only in-frame clones are kept and a portion is missing. This sample has about 120,000 clones, with approximately 93% found just once. This CDR3 spans 17 amino acids. Germline CDR1 ENHRY, CDR2 SYGVKD. With 5 bases removed from V and 1 base from J, the gap between germline ends came to 17 bases. The V and J genes are TRBV10-3 and TRBJ2-2; D possibly corresponds to TRBD2 (6 bases). This clonotype originated in a human donor who was the organ donor for an intestinal transplant. Source: unstimulated CD8+ T cells sorted from spleen or lymph node cells, taken before transplant. Written as DNA, the CDR3 is TGTGCCATCAGTCCCTACCACCCCGGGGGGAACACCGGGGAGCTGTTTTTT. Translating gives CAISPYHPGGNTGELFF.